The source of this T cell receptor beta chain is a study of blood T cell repertoires in COVID-19. At the level of the study: Some COVID-19 samples were acute and others convalescent; all came from the United States, Italy and Spain. From T cells, B-cell-depleted T cells, or PBMCs came the material, which was cDNA or gDNA.

As originally analysed: Scientists estimated how many nucleated cells there were by amplifying reference gene primers. The protocol was immunoSEQ multiplex PCR, while the TCRdb copy is restricted to in-frame clones and leaves out a portion. From that table come the V and J calls and clone size; the DNA was used to work out D and trimming. This table holds 65,000 to 90,000 clones, 75% to 80% found once. V was cut by 0 bases and J by 5 bases, with 10 bases left in between. The V gene's germline CDR1 is SGHNT and CDR2 YYREEE (reference sequence). This CDR3 has 14 residues. This clone came up a few times. Other DNA sequences in the same sample also yield this CDR3.

Sample: peripheral blood. This receptor was identified in a man aged 70 or older with COVID-19, enrolled during active disease. The chain has TRBV5-4 and TRBJ2-3; perhaps TRBD2 as D (6 bases). The DNA of the CDR3 is TGTGCCAGCAGCTTGGCGGGAGTGGGAGATACGCAGTATTTT. It is translated as CASSLAGVGDTQYF.